Presented here are 25 T cell receptor beta chains from one specimen sequenced in a study of T cells in Graves' hyperthyroidism and ophthalmopathy. The CDR3 regions of TCR beta were amplified from RNA transcripts. The TCR CDR3 was amplified in a first-round RT-PCR using the HTBI primer set. TCRdb re-called the multiplex PCR reads through MiXCR, storing one row per CDR3 protein. The table shows around 300,000 distinct CDR3 sequences, with more than 11% occurring only once. The sequenced material came from blood. The receptors come from a woman aged 25 to 39 with Graves' hyperthyroidism.

The CDR3 is CASTSGLAGVETQYF. The CDR3 nucleotides are TGTGCCAGTACGTCCGGACTAGCGGGAGTAGAGACCCAGTACTTC. The chain is built from TRBV19 and TRBJ2-5; the match to TRBD2 covers 13 bases. The CDR3 consists of 15 residues. The V and J ends lost 7 bases and 4 bases, in that order; junction bases with no gene match: 6. Germline values: CDR1 LNHDA, CDR2 SQIVND (reference sequence).

V usage is TRBV28 and J usage is TRBJ2-7; D is ambiguous. With 3 bases removed from V and 2 bases from J, the gap between germline ends came to 14 bases. Germline V gene lookup returns CDR1 MDHEN and CDR2 SYDVKM. The CDR3 runs 15 residues. DNA of the CDR3: TGTGCCAGCAGTTTGAAGTCTCAACCGCCCTACGAGCAGTACTTC. Its protein is CASSLKSQPPYEQYF. Full variable domain (outside the CDR3, taken from reference TRBV28 and TRBJ2-7): DVKVTQSSRYLVKRTGEKVFLECVQDMDHENMFWYRQDPGLGLRLIYFSYDVKMKEKGDIPEGYSVSREKKERFSLILESASTNQTSMYLCASSLKSQPPYEQYFGPGTRLTVT.

This clonotype was observed at least ten times. The rearrangement joins TRBV20-1 to TRBJ2-7; D not certain. The germline V gene encodes CDR1 DFQATT and CDR2 SNEGSKA (reference sequence). The CDR3 runs 11 residues. The V gene lost 5 bases and the J gene lost 0 bases, with 5 bases spanning the gap. CDR3 residues: CSAVTSYEQYF. CDR3 nucleotides: TGCAGTGCTGTAACCTCCTACGAGCAGTACTTC.

This clonotype appeared a few times. A much bigger clone sits one base away, suggesting this may be a read error. The CDR3 sequence: CASGKTGLAYNEQFF. The CDR3 nucleotides are TGTGCCAGCGGAAAGACAGGCCTTGCCTACAATGAGCAGTTCTTC. The gene calls are TRBV28 and TRBJ2-1, with D possibly TRBD1 on 6 matching bases. The CDR3 has 15 residues. Deletions cut 8 bases from V and 2 bases from J, with 16 bases between. Germline V CDR1 and CDR2: MDHEN, SYDVKM.

In this sample, this clonotype turned up a few times. The chain recombines TRBV6-1 with TRBJ2-2; D is unclear. The germline CDR1 and CDR2 sequences are MNHNS and SASEGT. Trimming pared 2 bases from V and 13 bases from J, leaving 11 bases between. The CDR3 has 12 residues. The CDR3 reads CASSEYKESLFF. The CDR3 region has the DNA TGTGCCAGCAGTGAATATAAGGAATCGCTGTTTTTT.

This clonotype was counted many times. V and J are TRBV28 and TRBJ2-5, with 8 positions matching TRBD2. Trimming cost V 3 bases and J 1 base; bases outside gene matches: 7. CDR1 MDHEN and CDR2 SYDVKM come from the germline V gene. The CDR3 runs to 16 residues. The CDR3 bases are TGTGCCAGCAGTTTGTTCGGGGGGGGTGGCCAAGAGACCCAGTACTTC. Encoded protein: CASSLFGGGGQETQYF.

This clonotype was seen a handful of times. This rearrangement joins TRBV7-2 to TRBJ2-2; no firm D call. The CDR3 has 15 residues. The germline V gene encodes CDR1 SGHTA and CDR2 FQGNSA. Trimming took 4 bases from V and 1 from J, leaving 10 bases between them. The CDR3 DNA reads as TGTGCCAGCAGCTCCGGACGGAGGAACACCGGGGAGCTGTTTTTT. Amino acid sequence: CASSSGRRNTGELFF.

In its sample, this clonotype was seen a few times. This chain joins TRBV19 and TRBJ2-1; TRBD1 aligns across 7 bases. CDR1 LNHDA and CDR2 SQIVND come from the germline V gene (reference sequence). The trim removed 9 bases at V and 1 base at J, leaving 12 bases unmatched. CDR3 length: 16 residues. This chain's CDR3 is CASALTGTASYNEQFF. CDR3 nucleotides: TGTGCCAGCGCCCTTACCGGGACAGCTTCCTACAATGAGCAGTTCTTC.

This clonotype came up a few times. The rearrangement links TRBV5-1 to TRBJ1-1; D is ambiguous. Germline assignment: CDR1 SGHRS and CDR2 YFSETQ. The CDR3 totals 12 residues. V was cut by 0 bases and J by 7 bases, with 7 bases left in between. The DNA of the CDR3 is TGCGCCAGCAGCTTGGGAGGACGTGAAGCTTTCTTT. It translates to CASSLGGREAFF.

At least ten counts were recorded for this clonotype. This chain connects TRBV20-1 to TRBJ1-5, with a weak D call TRBD1 (5 bases). Per the germline V gene, CDR1 is DFQATT and CDR2 is SNEGSKA (reference sequence). Trimming shortened V by 7 bases and J by 3 bases, and 16 bases separated the two germline ends. This CDR3 is 14 amino acids long. CDR3 nucleotide sequence: TGCAGTGGTGGCTATGGCAGGGACAATCAGCCCCAGCATTTT. Translating gives CSGGYGRDNQPQHF.

This clonotype has just a few counts. V and J are TRBV30 and TRBJ1-1; D possibly corresponds to TRBD1 (5 bases). This CDR3 contains 15 residues. V was clipped by 4 bases and J by 1 base, with 16 bases between them. Germline CDR1 reads GTSNPN; CDR2 reads SVGIG (reference sequence). CDR3 DNA: TGTGCCTGGATGAGGCAGGGCATGAGGAACACTGAAGCTTTCTTT. Protein sequence: CAWMRQGMRNTEAFF. Full variable domain (remainder filled in from reference TRBV30 and TRBJ1-1): SQTIHQWPATLVQPVGSPLSLECTVEGTSNPNLYWYRQAAGRGLQLLFYSVGIGQISSEVPQNLSASRPQDRQFILSSKKLLLSDSGFYLCAWMRQGMRNTEAFFGQGTRLTVV.

This clonotype occurred once. This chain joins TRBV6-9 and TRBJ2-6, with 12 bases identical to TRBD1. J gave up 3 bases and V 3 bases, and 3 bases lay outside the gene matches. Germline V gives CDR1 MNHGY, CDR2 SVAAGI. The CDR3 length is 17 residues. CDR3 residues: CASSYGTGGLGANVLTF. The CDR3 DNA reads TGTGCCAGCAGTTACGGGACAGGGGGCCTTGGGGCCAACGTCCTGACTTTC.

V gene TRBV30 combines with J gene TRBJ2-7; 12 bases match TRBD2. The CDR3 length is 17 residues. CDR1 is GTSNPN and CDR2 is SVGIG in the germline V gene (reference sequence). Germline trimming cut 0 bases from V and 5 bases from J; bases unmatched to any gene: 11. CDR3 loop: CAWSVTSGRSLPHEQYF. The DNA for the CDR3 is TGTGCCTGGAGTGTAACTAGCGGGAGGTCCCTCCCCCACGAGCAGTACTTC.

This rearrangement joins TRBV27 to TRBJ2-2; 8 nucleotides align to TRBD1. CDR1 and CDR2 from the germline V gene are MNHEY and SMNVEV (reference sequence). This CDR3 comprises 14 residues. The ends lost 6 bases at V and 7 bases at J; junction bases unmatched: 7. CDR3 loop: CASRAGGYGGELFF. DNA for the CDR3: TGTGCCAGCAGGGCAGGGGGCTACGGCGGGGAGCTGTTTTTT.

The rearrangement links TRBV6-2 or TRBV6-3 to TRBJ2-3, with TRBD1 as a possible D gene (5 bases). CDR1 and CDR2 from the germline V gene are MNHEY and SVGEGT. The CDR3 length is 14 residues. Between the trimmed V and J ends, which lost 5 bases and 2 bases, there was a span of 11 bases. The CDR3 sequence is CASSRQLVTDTQYF. The CDR3, as DNA: TGTGCCAGCAGTAGACAGCTAGTCACAGATACGCAGTATTTT.

This clonotype occurred many times. This chain uses TRBV27 with TRBJ2-7; D unclear. The CDR3 has 12 amino acids. Trimming stripped 4 bases from V and 6 bases from J, with 10 bases between. Germline-derived CDR1 and CDR2 are MNHEY and SMNVEV (reference sequence). The CDR3 spells CASSSNPLEQYF. CDR3 DNA: TGTGCCAGCAGTTCTAACCCCCTCGAGCAGTACTTC.

This clonotype has ten or more counts. This chain connects TRBV11-2 to TRBJ2-1; possible D gene TRBD2, 6 bases. This CDR3 has 15 residues. Germline V gene sequence: CDR1 SGHAT, CDR2 FQNNGV. V lost 5 bases, J lost 0 bases, and 11 bases lay in between. CDR3 nucleotides: TGTGCCAGCAGCCGGGACTGGAACTCCTACAATGAGCAGTTCTTC. As protein: CASSRDWNSYNEQFF.

This clonotype was seen at least ten times. This chain connects TRBV5-6 to TRBJ1-1, with a tentative D call TRBD1 (5 bases). Germline CDR1 reads SGHDT; CDR2 reads YYEEEE. Trimming took off 1 base at V and 11 bases at J, with 12 bases between the two ends. The CDR3 totals 12 residues. The CDR3 sequence: CASSLSTGRAFF. CDR3 nucleotides: TGTGCCAGCAGCTTGTCCACGGGGCGGGCTTTCTTT.

This clonotype was recorded at least ten times. V is TRBV20-1 and J is TRBJ2-5; D possibly corresponds to TRBD2 (6 bases). The CDR3 length is 13 residues. CDR1 is DFQATT, CDR2 SNEGSKA, per germline (reference sequence). CDR3 region: CSHQLSGQETQYF. The CDR3 DNA reads as TGCAGCCACCAGCTTAGCGGCCAAGAGACCCAGTACTTC.

This chain connects TRBV6-2 or TRBV6-3 to TRBJ2-7, with D possibly matching TRBD2 (5 bases). CDR3 length: 15 amino acids. Trimming pared 4 bases from V and 1 base from J, leaving 14 bases between. Germline CDR1 is MNHEY and CDR2 is SVGEGT. The chain's CDR3 is CASSLPGIGSYEQYF. The CDR3 DNA follows: TGTGCCAGCAGTTTACCCGGGATAGGTTCCTACGAGCAGTACTTC.

This clonotype has just a few counts. The CDR3 nucleotides read TGTGCCAGCAGCTATAGGACGAACACTGAAGCTTTCTTT. Encoded protein: CASSYRTNTEAFF. V and J are TRBV7-3 and TRBJ1-1; D not resolved. Per the germline V gene, CDR1 is SGHTA and CDR2 is FQGTGA. V was cut by 4 bases and J by 1 base, with 7 bases left in between. The CDR3 consists of 13 residues.

This clonotype has at least ten counts. The chain links TRBV9 to TRBJ1-1; TRBD1 aligns across 7 bases. Germline CDR1 is SGDLS and CDR2 is YYNGEE. The CDR3 runs 13 residues. The junction had 8 bases not matched to a gene; V was cut back by 5 bases and J by 7 bases. The CDR3 DNA reads TGTGCCAGCAGTCTACCAGGGGGGGGTGAAGCTTTCTTT. Its protein is CASSLPGGGEAFF.

This clonotype was seen repeatedly, ten times or more. V usage is TRBV9 and J usage is TRBJ1-1; unclear D gene. From germline, CDR1 is SGDLS and CDR2 YYNGEE. V lost 0 bases, J lost 8 bases, and 8 bases lay in between. The CDR3 consists of 12 residues. CDR3 nucleotide sequence: TGTGCCAGCAGCGTAGTTGGTAGGGAAGCTTTCTTT. It codes for CASSVVGREAFF.

This clonotype was found many times. The CDR3 here is CATSDYGQGLDTQYF. The CDR3 DNA is TGTGCCACCAGTGACTACGGACAGGGTCTAGATACGCAGTATTTT. V is TRBV24-1 and J is TRBJ2-3; 8 bases match TRBD1. J was trimmed by 5 bases and V by 4 bases; bases with no gene match: 7. From germline, CDR1 is KGHDR and CDR2 SFDVKD. The CDR3 is 15 amino acids.

This clonotype appeared many times. This rearrangement joins TRBV28 to TRBJ2-3; the D gene is possibly TRBD2 (7 bases). The length of the CDR3 is 15 residues. Per the germline V gene, CDR1 is MDHEN and CDR2 is SYDVKM. V gave up 7 bases and J gave up 4 bases, with 18 bases separating them. The CDR3: CASTLPGGQADTQYF. The CDR3 coding sequence is TGTGCCAGCACCCTACCCGGGGGGCAAGCAGATACGCAGTATTTT.